The next 29 T cell receptor beta chains were all read from a single sample in a study of T cells after posttransplantation cyclophosphamide. TCRdb's copy holds only in-frame clones and misses some; the assay was immunoSEQ multiplex PCR. The sample lists roughly 19,000 clones, more than 80% occurring once. Control samples came 1 year after myeloablative marrow transplants with methotrexate plus calcineurin inhibitor. Source: PBMCs, taken roughly 350 days after allogeneic stem cell transplant with calcineurin inhibitor and methotrexate. The source is a female patient aged 25-40 years who received an allogeneic stem cell transplant from an unrelated donor, was CMV-positive, and had acute and chronic GVHD. Some T cells may trace back to the graft donor.

This chain joins TRBV11-2 and TRBJ2-2; 13 positions agree with TRBD2. This CDR3 contains 15 residues. Trimming took 5 bases from V and 4 from J; bases not matched to a gene: 1. CDR1 is SGHAT and CDR2 is FQNNGV in the germline V gene. The chain's CDR3 is CASSGLAGATGELFF. In DNA, the CDR3 is TGTGCCAGCAGCGGACTAGCGGGAGCCACCGGGGAGCTGTTTTTT.

J is TRBJ1-1 and V is TRBV5-1, with a weak D call TRBD1 (6 bases). V was trimmed by 7 bases and J by 0 bases, leaving 13 bases between them. Germline-derived CDR1 and CDR2 are SGHRS and YFSETQ. The CDR3 covers 14 residues. CDR3: CASRYREMNTEAFF. The CDR3 nucleotides read TGCGCCAGCCGCTACAGGGAAATGAACACTGAAGCTTTCTTT.

The rearrangement joins TRBV19 to TRBJ1-2, with 9 bases that match TRBD1. Trimming cost V 4 bases and J 5 bases; bases outside gene matches: 5. Germline values: CDR1 LNHDA, CDR2 SQIVND (reference sequence). CDR3 length: 14 amino acids. The chain's CDR3 is CASSTSGTGYGYTF. As DNA, the CDR3 is TGTGCCAGTAGTACCTCCGGGACAGGGTATGGCTACACCTTC.

The chain has TRBV27 and TRBJ2-2, with a weak D call TRBD1 (6 bases). V was shortened by 7 bases and J by 4 bases, with 7 bases between the two germline ends. The germline CDR1 and CDR2 sequences are MNHEY and SMNVEV (reference sequence). CDR3 length: 12 amino acids. CDR3 bases: TGTGCCAGCATAGGGGGCACCGGGGAGCTGTTTTTT. Encoded protein: CASIGGTGELFF.

The chain uses TRBV10-3 and TRBJ2-1; 12 bases align to TRBD2. The CDR3 loop spans 13 amino acids. Germline V lookup: CDR1 ENHRY, CDR2 SYGVKD. V shed 8 bases, J shed 8 bases, and the junction held 4 bases outside the gene matches. CDR3 residues: CAISSGRGDEQFF. CDR3 sequence (DNA): TGTGCCATCTCTAGCGGGAGGGGCGATGAGCAGTTCTTC.

The J gene is TRBJ2-3, the V gene TRBV4-2; tentative D call: TRBD2 (5 bases). V was cut by 0 bases and J by 6 bases, with 13 bases left in between. The CDR3 covers 15 residues. Germline V gives CDR1 LGHNA, CDR2 YNFKEQ. This chain's CDR3 is CASSQERARGDTQYF. CDR3 DNA: TGTGCCAGCAGCCAAGAGAGGGCCCGCGGGGATACGCAGTATTTT.

This sequence joins TRBV5-5 and TRBJ1-1; D is unresolved. The V gene lost 1 base and the J gene lost 8 bases, with 9 bases spanning the gap. The CDR3 extends over 12 amino acids. The germline V gene has CDR1 SGHKS and CDR2 YYEKEE (reference sequence). The CDR3 sequence is CASSLTGREAFF. In nucleotides, the CDR3 is TGTGCCAGCAGCTTGACGGGGAGGGAAGCTTTCTTT.

The chain joins TRBV6-6 to TRBJ2-1, with D possibly being TRBD1 (5 bases). Trimming left V 6 bases short and J 12 bases short, with 12 bases between. This CDR3 comprises 11 residues. Looked up from germline, CDR1 is MNHNY and CDR2 is SVGAGI (reference sequence). CDR3 sequence reads: CASSPRVLQFF. CDR3 DNA sequence: TGTGCCAGCAGCCCCAGGGTTTTGCAGTTCTTC.

V gene TRBV19 combines with J gene TRBJ2-2; D gene ambiguous. CDR3 length equals 14 residues. The V gene's germline CDR1 is LNHDA and CDR2 SQIVND (reference sequence). V was trimmed by 2 bases and J by 0 bases, leaving 4 bases between them. CDR3 in amino acids: CASSIYTNTGELFF. The CDR3 coding sequence is TGTGCCAGTAGTATATACACGAACACCGGGGAGCTGTTTTTT.

The chain is built from TRBV7-2 and TRBJ1-4; D is undetermined. CDR3 length equals 14 residues. CDR1 SGHTA and CDR2 FQGNSA come from the germline V gene. The ends were cut back, 1 base at V and 4 bases at J, with 7 bases in the middle. CDR3 nucleotide sequence: TGTGCCAGCAGCTTAGGGCAGATTAATGAAAAACTGTTTTTT. Its protein product is CASSLGQINEKLFF.

V gene TRBV5-5 combines with J gene TRBJ2-7, with 12 bases lining up with TRBD1. The CDR3 loop spans 14 amino acids. V gave up 4 bases and J gave up 4 bases; unmatched junction bases: 3. Per germline, CDR1 SGHKS and CDR2 YYEKEE (reference sequence). The CDR3 is CASSRDRGRYEQYV. The CDR3 nucleotides read TGTGCCAGCAGCCGGGACAGGGGGCGTTACGAGCAGTACGTC.

The V and J genes are TRBV15 and TRBJ2-3; the match to TRBD2 covers 9 bases. This CDR3 region has 16 residues. The V segment lost 5 bases and the J segment 2 bases; nucleotides outside the gene matches: 8. Germline V gene sequence: CDR1 LNHNV, CDR2 YYDKDF (reference sequence). CDR3 bases: TGTGCCACCAGCGCCTGGGCTAGCGGGACCACAGATACGCAGTATTTT. It translates to CATSAWASGTTDTQYF. Using reference TRBV15 and TRBJ2-3 for the parts outside the CDR3, the full variable domain is DAMVIQNPRYQVTQFGKPVTLSCSQTLNHNVMYWYQQKSSQAPKLLFHYYDKDFNNEADTPDNFQSRRPNTSFCFLDIRSPGLGDTAMYLCATSAWASGTTDTQYFGPGTRLTVL.

V usage is TRBV7-2 and J usage is TRBJ2-5; 7 bases are shared with TRBD1. This CDR3 comprises 14 residues. The trim removed 4 bases at V and 7 bases at J, leaving 9 bases unmatched. CDR1 is SGHTA, CDR2 FQGNSA, per germline. The CDR3 loop is CASSSQGNLVTQYF. The CDR3 DNA is TGTGCCAGCAGCTCACAGGGGAATCTGGTGACCCAGTACTTC.

This chain joins TRBV27 and TRBJ1-1; no clear D. The V end lost 5 bases, the J end lost 1 base, and 14 bases lay between the germline ends. This CDR3 region has 15 residues. Per the germline V gene, CDR1 is MNHEY and CDR2 is SMNVEV (reference sequence). The CDR3 is CASSEAPQANTEAFF. The CDR3 DNA sequence: TGTGCCAGCAGTGAAGCCCCGCAGGCGAACACTGAAGCTTTCTTT.

This chain uses TRBV6-5 with TRBJ1-1, with TRBD1 as a possible D gene (6 bases). Germline CDR1 and CDR2: MNHEY and SVGAGI. The CDR3 runs 14 residues. The V and J ends lost 3 bases and 6 bases respectively, with 14 bases between them. The CDR3 coding sequence is TGTGCCAGCAGTTATAGTCGCGGGGGCGCTGAAGCTTTCTTT. Amino acids: CASSYSRGGAEAFF.

CDR3 loop: CATGRQDQETQYF. As DNA, the CDR3 is TGTGCCACCGGGAGGCAGGATCAAGAGACCCAGTACTTC. The chain has TRBV10-3 and TRBJ2-5; TRBD2 matches at 7 bases. Germline trimming cut 10 bases from V and 2 bases from J; bases unmatched to any gene: 7. CDR3 length equals 13 residues. The germline CDR1 and CDR2 sequences are ENHRY and SYGVKD.

The chain uses TRBV5-1 and TRBJ2-3, with 7 bases identical to TRBD2. With 3 bases clipped from V and 3 bases from J, the junction kept 7 bases outside the gene matches. Per the germline V gene, CDR1 is SGHRS and CDR2 is YFSETQ. This CDR3 is 15 amino acids long. CDR3 sequence (DNA): TGCGCCAGCAGCTACGAGGGAGGGAAAACAGATACGCAGTATTTT. Protein: CASSYEGGKTDTQYF.

The chain is built from TRBV9 and TRBJ2-1, with a weak D call TRBD1 (6 bases). The V gene lost 3 bases and the J gene lost 8 bases, with 21 bases spanning the gap. Germline V gene data show CDR1 as SGDLS and CDR2 as YYNGEE. The CDR3 runs 16 residues. CDR3 amino acids: CASSAQQDSLGDEQFF. Written as DNA, the CDR3 is TGTGCCAGCAGCGCACAACAGGACAGCCTAGGCGATGAGCAGTTCTTC. Based on the CDR3 plus reference TRBV9 and TRBJ2-1, the full variable domain is DSGVTQTPKHLITATGQRVTLRCSPRSGDLSVYWYQQSLDQGLQFLIQYYNGEERAKGNILERFSAQQFPDLHSELNLSSLELGDSALYFCASSAQQDSLGDEQFFGPGTRLTVL.

Details on this clone: An end of the junction does not agree with germline; a read error may underlie this. CDR3 sequence reads: CASRREGGLYNEQFF. DNA of the CDR3: TGTGCAAGCAGGCGGGAGGGAGGATTATACAATGAGCAGTTCTTC. This chain joins TRBV6-4 and TRBJ2-1; 9 bases match TRBD2. Germline V gives CDR1 MRHNA, CDR2 SNTAGT. The CDR3 has 15 residues.

V is TRBV19 and J is TRBJ2-1; TRBD2 matches 7 bases. The CDR3 has 16 residues. The germline V gene has CDR1 LNHDA and CDR2 SQIVND (reference sequence). V shed 4 bases and J 5 bases; nucleotides not matched to a gene: 11. CDR3 protein: CASSRGGWETHNEQFF. CDR3 bases: TGTGCCAGTAGTAGGGGGGGGTGGGAGACCCACAATGAGCAGTTCTTC.

The rearrangement joins TRBV7-2 to TRBJ2-7; D uncertain. Germline values: CDR1 SGHTA, CDR2 FQGNSA. V was cut by 0 bases and J by 4 bases, with 7 bases left in between. The CDR3 is 13 amino acids. In DNA form, the CDR3 reads TGTGCCAGCAGCTTAGCTCTACGATACGAGCAGTACTTC. Protein sequence: CASSLALRYEQYF.

This chain joins TRBV13 and TRBJ2-1; D gene unclear. Germline loops: CDR1 PRHDT, CDR2 FYEKMQ (reference sequence). This CDR3 region has 12 residues. With 5 bases removed from V and 7 bases from J, the gap between germline ends came to 9 bases. CDR3 bases: TGTGCCAGCAGCCTGAGCACGAATGAGCAGTTCTTC. It specifies CASSLSTNEQFF.

About this clone itself: It differs at one base from a far larger clone, so likely a read error. In the same sample, other DNA sequences code for this CDR3. This chain connects TRBV19 to TRBJ2-5; TRBD2 agrees at 13 bases. The V segment lost 4 bases and the J segment 8 bases; nucleotides outside the gene matches: 7. The CDR3 is 15 residues long. Germline CDR1 LNHDA, CDR2 SQIVND (reference sequence). CDR3 region: CASSRTSGSLETQYF. The CDR3 DNA is TGTGCCAGTAGTAGGACTAGCGGGAGTTTAGAAACCCAGTACTTC. The whole variable domain, remainder taken from reference TRBV19 and TRBJ2-5, is DGGITQSPKYLFRKEGQNVTLSCEQNLNHDAMYWYRQDPGQGLRLIYYSQIVNDFQKGDIAEGYSVSREKKESFPLTVTSAQKNPTAFYLCASSRTSGSLETQYFGPGTRLLVL.

The rearrangement uses TRBV6-4 and TRBJ1-2; unclear D gene. With 2 bases removed from V and 4 bases from J, the gap between germline ends came to 5 bases. The CDR3 length is 12 residues. Germline CDR1 reads MRHNA; CDR2 reads SNTAGT. The CDR3 loop reads CASSDGSYGYTF. The CDR3, as DNA: TGTGCCAGCAGTGACGGGAGCTATGGCTACACCTTC.

This chain uses TRBV19 with TRBJ2-6; no clear D. The CDR3 has 16 residues. Trimming removed 10 bases at V and 2 bases at J, with 18 bases between. Per germline, CDR1 LNHDA and CDR2 SQIVND (reference sequence). CDR3 region: CATRKVWAAGANVLTF. As DNA, the CDR3 is TGTGCCACTAGAAAGGTTTGGGCAGCTGGGGCCAACGTCCTGACTTTC.

A few counts support this clone. CDR3 nucleotide sequence: TGTGCCAGCAGCAAAGCTAAGTTGGCGGACAGGGGGAGGTCTTTCGACGAAAAACTGTTTTTT. Residues: CASSKAKLADRGRSFDEKLFF. The chain couples TRBV21-1 to TRBJ1-4; TRBD1, as called in the table, went unchecked against the DNA. TRBV21-1 has pseudogene status. The CDR3 has 21 residues.

This sequence joins TRBV7-2 and TRBJ2-4; perhaps TRBD1 as D (6 bases). The CDR3 extends over 16 amino acids. Germline V gene sequence: CDR1 SGHTA, CDR2 FQGNSA. The V end lost 1 base, the J end lost 1 base, and 11 bases lay between the germline ends. The CDR3 sequence is CASSLGTVTAKNIQYF. CDR3 bases: TGTGCCAGCAGCTTAGGGACAGTGACCGCCAAAAACATTCAGTACTTC.

The chain links TRBV4-1 to TRBJ1-2; D uncertain. CDR1 MGHRA and CDR2 YSYEKL come from the germline V gene. This CDR3 is 14 amino acids long. The ends were cut back, 4 bases at V and 1 base at J, with 10 bases in the middle. This chain's CDR3 is CASSPVEVNYGYTF. The DNA of the CDR3 is TGCGCCAGCAGCCCAGTGGAGGTTAACTATGGCTACACCTTC.

This clone was counted a few times. The V call is TRBV5-1, the J call TRBJ2-2, with D possibly TRBD1 on 5 matching bases. V was pared by 6 bases and J by 1 base, with 13 bases between. The CDR3 is made up of 15 amino acids. The V gene's germline CDR1 is SGHRS and CDR2 YFSETQ. CDR3 sequence (DNA): TGCGCCAGCACCACGACAGCCGGGAACACCGGGGAGCTGTTTTTT. Translating gives CASTTTAGNTGELFF.